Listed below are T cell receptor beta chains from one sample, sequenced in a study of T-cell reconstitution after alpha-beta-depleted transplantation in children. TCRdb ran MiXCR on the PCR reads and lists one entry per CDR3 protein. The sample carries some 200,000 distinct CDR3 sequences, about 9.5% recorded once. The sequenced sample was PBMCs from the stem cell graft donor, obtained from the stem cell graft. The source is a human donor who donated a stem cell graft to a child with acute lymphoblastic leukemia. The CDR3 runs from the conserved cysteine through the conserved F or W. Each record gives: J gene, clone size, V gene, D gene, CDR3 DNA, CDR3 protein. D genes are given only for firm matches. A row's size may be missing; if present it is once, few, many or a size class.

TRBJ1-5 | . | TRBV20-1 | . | TGCAGTGCTAGCGGGCGGACGGCGAATCAGCCCCAGCATTTT | CSASGRTANQPQHF
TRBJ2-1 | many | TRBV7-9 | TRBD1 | TGTGCCAACACCAGGACAGGGACCTACAATGAGCAGTTCTTC | CANTRTGTYNEQFF
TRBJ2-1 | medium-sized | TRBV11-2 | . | TGTGCCAGCAGCCCTTGGGACTGGTCTAGCTCCTACAATGAGCAGTTCTTC | CASSPWDWSSSYNEQFF
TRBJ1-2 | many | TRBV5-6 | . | TGTGCCAGCAGCTTGCTGGGTTTTGGGGCGGACGTCTATGGCTACACCTTC | CASSLLGFGADVYGYTF
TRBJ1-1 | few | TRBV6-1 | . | TGTGCCAGCAGTCTCGGGGGTAGGGTGTCATGGGGAGCTTTCTTT | CASSLGGRVSWGAFF
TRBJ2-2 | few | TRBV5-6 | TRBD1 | TGTGCCAGCAGCTCCAGACAGGGTTGGGACACCGGGGAGCTGTTTTTT | CASSSRQGWDTGELFF
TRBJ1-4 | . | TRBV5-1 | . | TGCGCCAGCAGCTTGTTCGCCCAGGGTAGTGAAAAACTGTTTTTT | CASSLFAQGSEKLFF
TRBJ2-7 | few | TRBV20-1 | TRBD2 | TGCAGTGCTAATAGCGGGGTCTCCTACGAGCAGTACTTC | CSANSGVSYEQYF
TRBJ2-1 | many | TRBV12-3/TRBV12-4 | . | . | CASSSSWAASYNEQFF
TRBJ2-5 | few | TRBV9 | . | TGTGCCAGCAGCGTTGGGGCGACAGCGCAAGAGACCCAGTACTTC | CASSVGATAQETQYF
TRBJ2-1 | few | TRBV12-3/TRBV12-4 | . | TGTGCCAGCAGTTTGTGGGGCGAGCAGTTCTTC | CASSLWGEQFF
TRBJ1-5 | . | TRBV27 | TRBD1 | TGTGCCAGCAGGTTTATTACAGGGGCGGAGAATCAGCCCCAGCATTTT | CASRFITGAENQPQHF
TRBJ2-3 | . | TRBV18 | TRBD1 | TGTGCCAGCTCACCCCTAGGACAGGGCTCAGATACGCAGTATTTT | CASSPLGQGSDTQYF
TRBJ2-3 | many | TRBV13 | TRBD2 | TGTGCCAGCAGCTTCTCCCTGACTAGCGGGGGTAGCACAGATACGCAGTATTTT | CASSFSLTSGGSTDTQYF
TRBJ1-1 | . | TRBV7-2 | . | TGTGCCAGCAGCTTTTGGGGCAGTGAAGCTTTCTTT | CASSFWGSEAFF
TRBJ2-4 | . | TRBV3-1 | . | TGTGCCAGCAGCCAAGCAGATCCCCCGATTCAGTACTTC | CASSQADPPIQYF
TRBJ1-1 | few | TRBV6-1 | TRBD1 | TGTGCCAGCAGTGCGGGACAGGGACGACTCTTGGGCACTGAAGCTTTCTTT | CASSAGQGRLLGTEAFF
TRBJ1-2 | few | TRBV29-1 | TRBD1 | TGCAGCGTTGATGACAGGGGGAAAAGCTACACCTTC | CSVDDRGKSYTF